What follows are 8 T cell receptor beta chains derived from one specimen sequenced in a study of circulating and synovial CD4+ cells in juvenile arthritis. The data were produced by immunoSEQ multiplex PCR, yet TCRdb's version contains in-frame clones alone and is incomplete. The table records under 35,000 clones, 93% of them present only once. Sequenced sample: CD4+ T cells from blood. The source of these receptors is a human donor with juvenile idiopathic arthritis.

The rearrangement links TRBV28 to TRBJ2-7; D is unresolved. The length of the CDR3 is 11 residues. Deletions cut 8 bases from V and 4 bases from J, with 9 bases between. Germline CDR1 is MDHEN and CDR2 is SYDVKM. In DNA form, the CDR3 reads TGTGCCAGCCTCCAGGCATACGAGCAGTACTTC. Translating gives CASLQAYEQYF.

In DNA form, the CDR3 reads TGTGCCGGATGGACTAGCGGGAGGGCCGGGTGGTACGAGCAGTACTTC. Translated, it gives CAGWTSGRAGWYEQYF. V and J are TRBV6-4 and TRBJ2-7, with 15 bases lining up with TRBD2. Germline CDR1 reads MRHNA; CDR2 reads SNTAGT. Trimming removed 11 bases from V and 4 bases from J; junction bases left unmatched: 12. This CDR3 is 16 amino acids long.

The genes are TRBV30 and TRBJ2-1; 9 bases match TRBD1. CDR1 is GTSNPN, CDR2 SVGIG, per germline (reference sequence). Losses at the gene ends were 5 bases for V and 8 bases for J; bases not matched to a gene: 13. The CDR3 sequence is 15 residues long. CDR3 DNA sequence: TGTGCCTGGGACACCGGGACAGGGATGATCTATGAGCAGTTCTTC. Translating gives CAWDTGTGMIYEQFF.

The chain carries TRBV6-5 and TRBJ1-2; D is uncertain. Germline values: CDR1 MNHEY, CDR2 SVGAGI. CDR3 length: 11 amino acids. Trimming left V 2 bases short and J 7 bases short, with 5 bases between. CDR3 sequence: CASSYPGGYTF. In DNA form, the CDR3 reads TGTGCCAGCAGTTACCCGGGTGGCTACACCTTC.

The chain is built from TRBV27 and TRBJ1-1; TRBD1 matches at 7 bases. There are 14 residues in the CDR3. V was clipped by 5 bases and J by 6 bases; unmatched bases: 9. Germline-derived CDR1 and CDR2 are MNHEY and SMNVEV (reference sequence). The CDR3 sequence: CASSPRQGRPEAFF. CDR3 in DNA: TGTGCCAGCAGTCCTCGACAGGGAAGGCCTGAAGCTTTCTTT.

This clone was seen just once. The genes are TRBV5-1 and TRBJ2-4; 11 positions agree with TRBD1. CDR3 length: 17 residues. Unmatched junction bases numbered 10, after V lost 3 bases and J lost 5 bases. Germline V gene data show CDR1 as SGHRS and CDR2 as YFSETQ. CDR3: CASSSPPGTGGENIQYF. The CDR3 DNA is TGCGCCAGCAGCTCTCCCCCCGGGACAGGGGGGGAAAACATTCAGTACTTC.

The chain employs TRBV6-1 and TRBJ2-7, with TRBD1 matching 8 bases. The V and J ends lost 7 bases and 0 bases, in that order; junction bases with no gene match: 5. The CDR3 totals 14 residues. Germline CDR1 and CDR2: MNHNS and SASEGT. Here the CDR3 DNA reads TGTGCCAGCACAGACAGGGGCCTCTCCTACGAGCAGTACTTC. Protein: CASTDRGLSYEQYF.

V usage is TRBV28 and J usage is TRBJ2-1; 9 positions match TRBD2. The ends lost 3 bases at V and 6 bases at J; junction bases unmatched: 6. The CDR3 has 15 amino acids. Germline CDR1 and CDR2: MDHEN and SYDVKM. The CDR3 reads CASSFSGSRRNEQFF. CDR3 nucleotide sequence: TGTGCCAGCAGTTTTAGCGGGAGCCGACGCAATGAGCAGTTCTTC.